This T cell receptor beta chain was captured in a study of blood T cell repertoires in COVID-19. The wider study: From T cells, B-cell-depleted T cells, or PBMCs came the material, which was cDNA or gDNA.

Germline assignment: CDR1 KGHSH and CDR2 LQKENI. V shed 3 bases and J 1 base; nucleotides not matched to a gene: 13. The length of the CDR3 is 20 residues. Original processing notes: How many nucleated cells were present was estimated from reference gene primer amplification. Data came from immunoSEQ multiplex PCR; TCRdb stores just in-frame clones and leaves some out. D and trimming were read from the DNA, whereas the V and J calls and clone size are those reported in that table. The sample includes over 110,000 clones, approximately 84% seen only once; the top ten take approximately 4%. In terms of age and location, participants ranged from about 18 to 95 years and lived in under 30 US areas. Participants reported their clinical history, and cohort assignment relied on those reports.

The chain joins TRBV18 to TRBJ1-5; 12 bases agree with TRBD1. The receptor comes from a man in his fifties or sixties in a cohort exposed to, infected with or recovered from COVID-19 (not recorded which). Input material: PBMCs or T cells enriched from blood (not recorded which). In DNA form, the CDR3 reads TGTGCCAGCTCACCCAACACCCGGGACAGGGGGCTGTGGAGCAATCAGCCCCAGCATTTT. This sequence encodes CASSPNTRDRGLWSNQPQHF.